The 12 T cell receptor beta chains given below trace back to one sample, sequenced in a study of beta chain features in type 1 diabetes. Expressed TCRB transcripts were sequenced after all isolated RNA was converted to cDNA. Profiling relied on immunoSEQ multiplex PCR, and the TCRdb table lists in-frame clones only, not all of them. The sample has about 370,000 clones, around 9.6% seen once. Whole-study results and caveats: Shortening of TCRB CDR3s, moderate but significant, appeared in all four CD4+ subsets of Type 1 diabetes patients.

These TCRs' antigens remain unknown. Sequenced material: central memory CD4+ T cells from blood. The receptor set was obtained from a man aged 25-45 years with type 1 diabetes.

This clone has more than one count but fewer than ten. V and J are TRBV12-5 and TRBJ1-4, with a tentative D call TRBD1 (5 bases). The CDR3 is 16 residues long. The V end was cut by 5 bases, the J end by 4 bases, with 17 bases between. CDR1 and CDR2 from the germline V gene are LGHNT and FRNRAP. DNA for the CDR3: TGTGCTAGTGGTCCACCCACGGGGCAGCTTAATGAAAAACTGTTTTTT. It yields the protein CASGPPTGQLNEKLFF.

The chain links TRBV9 to TRBJ1-1, with 11 bases identical to TRBD1. Trimming removed 4 bases from V and 5 bases from J; junction bases left unmatched: 7. The germline V gene has CDR1 SGDLS and CDR2 YYNGEE. This CDR3 contains 15 residues. In nucleotides, the CDR3 is TGTGCCAGCAGCCTCGGGACAGGGGGAAAAACTGAAGCTTTCTTT. It codes for CASSLGTGGKTEAFF.

This clone has just a few counts. The chain has TRBV7-2 and TRBJ2-7; TRBD2 matches 7 bases. Germline V gene sequence: CDR1 SGHTA, CDR2 FQGNSA. Trimming removed 4 bases from V and 6 bases from J; junction bases left unmatched: 9. This CDR3 spans 14 amino acids. This chain's CDR3 is CASSYAAGAFEQYF. DNA for the CDR3: TGTGCCAGCAGCTACGCTGCGGGAGCCTTCGAGCAGTACTTC.

This clone turned up a few times. The V and J genes are TRBV6-6 and TRBJ1-1, with D uncertain. Trimming pared 5 bases from V and 6 bases from J, leaving 10 bases between. CDR3 size: 12 residues. CDR1 is MNHNY, CDR2 SVGAGI, per germline (reference sequence). The CDR3 bases are TGTGCCAGCAGTGGCCCGGGGTCTGAAGCTTTCTTT. This encodes CASSGPGSEAFF.

This chain links TRBV9 with TRBJ2-5; D is uncertain. The germline CDR1 and CDR2 sequences are SGDLS and YYNGEE. The CDR3 has 13 amino acids. V was trimmed by 4 bases and J by 7 bases, leaving 14 bases between them. CDR3 DNA sequence: TGTGCCAGCAGCCAAGATCCTGTACCGACCCAGTACTTC. Amino acid sequence: CASSQDPVPTQYF.

The J gene is TRBJ2-7, the V gene TRBV18; either TRBD1 or TRBD2 may supply D (5 bases each). V was pared by 5 bases and J by 7 bases, with 15 bases between. Germline values: CDR1 KGHSH, CDR2 LQKENI. This CDR3 region has 13 residues. This chain's CDR3 is CASSSTWDREQYF. The CDR3 region has the DNA TGTGCCAGCTCATCGACCTGGGACCGAGAGCAGTACTTC.

This clone occurred many times. The V gene is TRBV27, the J gene TRBJ1-2; 7 positions match TRBD1. This CDR3 is built from 13 residues. V lost 4 bases to trimming and J lost 11 bases; unmatched junction nucleotides: 10. Germline CDR1 reads MNHEY; CDR2 reads SMNVEV (reference sequence). CDR3 protein: CASSYVQGTPYTF. The CDR3 nucleotides read TGTGCCAGCAGTTATGTACAGGGGACACCGTACACCTTC.

This clone was observed at least ten times. This chain connects TRBV4-1 to TRBJ2-7, with a weak D call TRBD2 (6 bases). The CDR3 length is 14 residues. Trimming removed 1 base from V and 5 bases from J, with 12 bases in between. Germline CDR1 is MGHRA and CDR2 is YSYEKL. The DNA of the CDR3 is TGCGCCAGCAGCCAAGCCCCCGGGGGTGACGAGCAGTACTTC. This translates into CASSQAPGGDEQYF.

The genes are TRBV7-2 and TRBJ2-5, with 9 bases lining up with TRBD1. The J call is in doubt because the DNA end fits TRBJ2-7 better. CDR1 is SGHTA, CDR2 FQGNSA, per germline. The CDR3 has 16 residues. CDR3: CASSLGGTGRRAEQYF. For the CDR3, the DNA is TGTGCCAGCAGCTTAGGGGGGACAGGGAGGAGAGCCGAGCAGTACTTC.

The gene calls are TRBV11-2 and TRBJ2-7; D is possibly TRBD2 (7 bases). There are 15 residues in the CDR3. CDR1 and CDR2 (germline): SGHAT, FQNNGV. Trimming took off 1 base at V and 4 bases at J, with 14 bases between the two ends. CDR3 in amino acids: CASSLGAGEGYEQYF. Written as DNA, the CDR3 is TGTGCCAGCAGCTTAGGGGCAGGGGAGGGTTACGAGCAGTACTTC.

This clone was seen a handful of times. CDR3: CASSRQGFETQYF. CDR3 nucleotide sequence: TGTGCCAGCAGCAGACAGGGGTTTGAGACCCAGTACTTC. The chain has TRBV13 and TRBJ2-5; 8 nucleotides align to TRBD1. Germline V lookup: CDR1 PRHDT, CDR2 FYEKMQ (reference sequence). Trimming took 5 bases from V and 5 from J; bases not matched to a gene: 4. The CDR3 consists of 13 residues.

This clone was observed a few times. In DNA, the CDR3 is TGCGCCAGCAGATTCGGACAGGTGAACACTGAAGCTTTCTTT. This encodes CASRFGQVNTEAFF. This chain connects TRBV5-1 to TRBJ1-1; 7 bases line up with TRBD1. The CDR3 sequence is 14 residues long. V was clipped by 5 bases and J by 0 bases; unmatched bases: 4. The germline CDR1 and CDR2 sequences are SGHRS and YFSETQ.